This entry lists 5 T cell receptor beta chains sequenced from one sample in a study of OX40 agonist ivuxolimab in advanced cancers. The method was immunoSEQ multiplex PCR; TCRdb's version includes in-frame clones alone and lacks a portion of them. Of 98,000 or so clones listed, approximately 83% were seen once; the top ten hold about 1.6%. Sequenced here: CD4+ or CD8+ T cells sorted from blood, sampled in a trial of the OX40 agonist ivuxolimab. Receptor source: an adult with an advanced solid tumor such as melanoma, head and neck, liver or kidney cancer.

For the CDR3, the DNA is TGTGCCAGCAGTTACTCACGACTGAACTATGGCTACACCTTC. The encoded protein is CASSYSRLNYGYTF. V gene TRBV6-6 combines with J gene TRBJ1-2; D remains ambiguous. With 0 bases removed from V and 2 bases from J, the gap between germline ends came to 7 bases. The germline V gene encodes CDR1 MNHNY and CDR2 SVGAGI (reference sequence). The CDR3 totals 14 residues.

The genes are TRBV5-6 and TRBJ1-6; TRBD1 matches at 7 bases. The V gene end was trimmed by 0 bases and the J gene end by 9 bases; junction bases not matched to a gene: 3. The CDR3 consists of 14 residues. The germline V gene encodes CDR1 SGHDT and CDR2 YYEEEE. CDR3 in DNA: TGTGCCAGCAGCTTGGGGTACAGGGGTTCACCCCTCCACTTT. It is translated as CASSLGYRGSPLHF.

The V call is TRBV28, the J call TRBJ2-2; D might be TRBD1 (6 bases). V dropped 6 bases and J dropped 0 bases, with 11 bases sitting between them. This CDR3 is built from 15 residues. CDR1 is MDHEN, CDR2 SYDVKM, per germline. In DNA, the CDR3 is TGTGCCAGCAGACGAGGGGGATCGAACACCGGGGAGCTGTTTTTT. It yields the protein CASRRGGSNTGELFF.

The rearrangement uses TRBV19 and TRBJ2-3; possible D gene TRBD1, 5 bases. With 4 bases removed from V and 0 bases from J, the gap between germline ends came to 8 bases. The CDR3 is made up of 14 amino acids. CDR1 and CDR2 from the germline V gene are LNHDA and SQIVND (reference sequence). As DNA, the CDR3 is TGTGCCAGTAGTACGACAGCTAGCACAGATACGCAGTATTTT. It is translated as CASSTTASTDTQYF.

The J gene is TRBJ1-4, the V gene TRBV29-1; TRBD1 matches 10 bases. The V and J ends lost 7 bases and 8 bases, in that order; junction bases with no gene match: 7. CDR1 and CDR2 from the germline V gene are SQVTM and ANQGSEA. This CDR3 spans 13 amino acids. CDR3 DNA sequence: TGCAGCGGACAGGGGGCCTCTGGGGAAAAACTGTTTTTT. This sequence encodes CSGQGASGEKLFF.